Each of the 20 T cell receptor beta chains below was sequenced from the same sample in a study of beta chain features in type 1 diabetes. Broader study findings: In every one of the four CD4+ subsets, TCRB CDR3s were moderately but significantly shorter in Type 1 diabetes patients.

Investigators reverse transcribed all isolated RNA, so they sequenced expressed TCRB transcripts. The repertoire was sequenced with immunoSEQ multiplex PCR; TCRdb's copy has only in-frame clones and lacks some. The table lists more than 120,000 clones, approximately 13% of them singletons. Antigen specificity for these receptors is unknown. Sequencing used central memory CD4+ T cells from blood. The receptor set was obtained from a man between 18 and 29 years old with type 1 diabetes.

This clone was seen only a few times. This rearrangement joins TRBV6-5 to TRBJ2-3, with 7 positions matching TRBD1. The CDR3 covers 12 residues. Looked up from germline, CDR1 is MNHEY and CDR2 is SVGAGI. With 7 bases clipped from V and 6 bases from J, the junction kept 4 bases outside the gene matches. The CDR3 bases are TGTGCCAGCACCTCACAGGGGGATACGCAGTATTTT. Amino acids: CASTSQGDTQYF.

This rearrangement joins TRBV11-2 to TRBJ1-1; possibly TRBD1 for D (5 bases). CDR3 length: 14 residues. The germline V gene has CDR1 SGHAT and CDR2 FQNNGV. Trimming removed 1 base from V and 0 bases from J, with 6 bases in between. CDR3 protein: CASSLGQLNTEAFF. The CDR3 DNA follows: TGTGCCAGCAGCTTAGGACAGTTGAACACTGAAGCTTTCTTT. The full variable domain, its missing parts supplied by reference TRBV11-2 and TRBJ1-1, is EAGVAQSPRYKIIEKRQSVAFWCNPISGHATLYWYQQILGQGPKLLIQFQNNGVVDDSQLPKDRFSAERLKGVDSTLKIQPAKLEDSAVYLCASSLGQLNTEAFFGQGTRLTVV.

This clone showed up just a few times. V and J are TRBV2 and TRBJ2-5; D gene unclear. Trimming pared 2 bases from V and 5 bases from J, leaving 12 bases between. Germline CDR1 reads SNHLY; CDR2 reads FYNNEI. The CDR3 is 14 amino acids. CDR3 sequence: CASSERSAAETQYF. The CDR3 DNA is TGTGCCAGCAGTGAACGGTCCGCGGCTGAGACCCAGTACTTC. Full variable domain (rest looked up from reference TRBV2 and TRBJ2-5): EPEVTQTPSHQVTQMGQEVILRCVPISNHLYFYWYRQILGQKVEFLVSFYNNEISEKSEIFDDQFSVERPDGSNFTLKIRSTKLEDSAMYFCASSERSAAETQYFGPGTRLLVL.

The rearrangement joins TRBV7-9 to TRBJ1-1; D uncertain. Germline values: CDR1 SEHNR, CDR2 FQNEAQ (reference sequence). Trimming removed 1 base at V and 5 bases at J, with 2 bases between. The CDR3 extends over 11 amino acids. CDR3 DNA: TGTGCCAGCAGCTTAGAGACTGAAGCTTTCTTT. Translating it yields CASSLETEAFF.

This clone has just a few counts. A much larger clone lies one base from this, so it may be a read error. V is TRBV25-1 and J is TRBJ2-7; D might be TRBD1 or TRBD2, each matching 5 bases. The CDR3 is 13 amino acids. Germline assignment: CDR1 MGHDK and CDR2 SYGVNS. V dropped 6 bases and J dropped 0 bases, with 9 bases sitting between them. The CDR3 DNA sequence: TGTGCCAGCAGAAGAGGGGCCTCCTACGAGCAGTACTTC. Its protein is CASRRGASYEQYF.

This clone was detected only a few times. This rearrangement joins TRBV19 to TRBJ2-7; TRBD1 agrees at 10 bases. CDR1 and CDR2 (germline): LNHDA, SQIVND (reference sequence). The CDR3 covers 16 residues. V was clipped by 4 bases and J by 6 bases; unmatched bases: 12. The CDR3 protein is CASSTPPGQGPGEQYF. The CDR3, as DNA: TGTGCCAGTAGTACACCGCCGGGACAGGGGCCTGGCGAGCAGTACTTC.

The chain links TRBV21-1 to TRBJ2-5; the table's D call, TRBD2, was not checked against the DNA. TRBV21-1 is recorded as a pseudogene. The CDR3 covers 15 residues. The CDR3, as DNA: TGTGCCAGCATACCAGCGGAGGCTGGACGGGAGACCCAGTACTTC. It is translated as CASIPAEAGRETQYF.

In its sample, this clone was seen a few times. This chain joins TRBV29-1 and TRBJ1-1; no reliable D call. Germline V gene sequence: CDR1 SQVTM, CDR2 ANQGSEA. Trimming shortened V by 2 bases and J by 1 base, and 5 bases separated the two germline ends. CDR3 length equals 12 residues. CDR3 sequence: CSVESSNTEAFF. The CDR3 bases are TGCAGCGTTGAATCTTCGAACACTGAAGCTTTCTTT. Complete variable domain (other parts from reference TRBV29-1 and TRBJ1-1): SAVISQKPSRDICQRGTSLTIQCQVDSQVTMMFWYRQQPGQSLTLIATANQGSEATYESGFVIDKFPISRPNLTFSTLTVSNMSPEDSSIYLCSVESSNTEAFFGQGTRLTVV.

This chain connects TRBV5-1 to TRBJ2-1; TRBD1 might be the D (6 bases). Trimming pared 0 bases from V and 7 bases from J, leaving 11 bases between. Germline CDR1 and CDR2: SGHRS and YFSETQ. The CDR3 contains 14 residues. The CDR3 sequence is CASSLGDRTNEQFF. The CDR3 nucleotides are TGCGCCAGCAGCTTGGGCGACAGGACGAATGAGCAGTTCTTC.

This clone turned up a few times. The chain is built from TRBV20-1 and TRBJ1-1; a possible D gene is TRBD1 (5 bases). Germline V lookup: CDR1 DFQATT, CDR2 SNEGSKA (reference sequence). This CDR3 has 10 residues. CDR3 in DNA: TGCAGCGGCGGACATCTGGAAGCTTTCTTT. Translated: CSGGHLEAFF.

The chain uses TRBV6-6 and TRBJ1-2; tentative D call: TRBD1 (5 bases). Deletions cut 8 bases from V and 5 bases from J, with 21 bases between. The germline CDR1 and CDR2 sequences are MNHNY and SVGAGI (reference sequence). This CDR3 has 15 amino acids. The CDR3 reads CASGQSGSEGYGYTF. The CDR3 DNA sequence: TGTGCCAGCGGGCAGAGCGGGTCAGAGGGGTATGGCTACACCTTC.

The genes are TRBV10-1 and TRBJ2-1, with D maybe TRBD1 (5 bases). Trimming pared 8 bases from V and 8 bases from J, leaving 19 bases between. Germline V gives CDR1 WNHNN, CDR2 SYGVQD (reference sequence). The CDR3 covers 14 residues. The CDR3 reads CASSRALEGDEQFF. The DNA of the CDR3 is TGCGCCAGCTCCAGGGCACTGGAAGGGGATGAGCAGTTCTTC.

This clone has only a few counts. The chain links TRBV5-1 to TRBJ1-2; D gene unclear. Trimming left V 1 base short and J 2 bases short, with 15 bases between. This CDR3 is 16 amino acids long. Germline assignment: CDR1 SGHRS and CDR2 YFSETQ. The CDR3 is CASSLNPTQKNYGYTF. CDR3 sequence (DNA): TGCGCCAGCAGCTTGAACCCGACACAGAAGAACTATGGCTACACCTTC.

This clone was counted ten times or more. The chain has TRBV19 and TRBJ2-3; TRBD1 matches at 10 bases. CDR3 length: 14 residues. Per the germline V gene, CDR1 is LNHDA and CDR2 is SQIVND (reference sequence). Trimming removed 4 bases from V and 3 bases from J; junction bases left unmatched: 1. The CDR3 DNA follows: TGTGCCAGTAGTACGGGACAGGGGACAGATACGCAGTATTTT. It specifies CASSTGQGTDTQYF.

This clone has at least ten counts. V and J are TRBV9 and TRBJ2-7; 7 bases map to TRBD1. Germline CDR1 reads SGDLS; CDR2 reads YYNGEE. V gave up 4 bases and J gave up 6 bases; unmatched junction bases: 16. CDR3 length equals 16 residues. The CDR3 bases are TGTGCCAGCAGCCGCAGCTACGACGGGACAGCCAGCGAGCAGTACTTC. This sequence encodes CASSRSYDGTASEQYF.

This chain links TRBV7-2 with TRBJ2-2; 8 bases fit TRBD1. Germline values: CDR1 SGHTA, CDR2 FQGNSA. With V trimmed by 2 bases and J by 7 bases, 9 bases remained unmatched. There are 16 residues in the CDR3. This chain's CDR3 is CASSLSPGGAGGELFF. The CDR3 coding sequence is TGTGCCAGCAGCTTAAGTCCAGGGGGCGCAGGCGGGGAGCTGTTTTTT.

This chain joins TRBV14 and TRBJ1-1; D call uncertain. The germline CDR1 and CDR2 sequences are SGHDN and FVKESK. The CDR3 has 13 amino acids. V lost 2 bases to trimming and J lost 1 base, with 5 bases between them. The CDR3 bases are TGTGCCAGCAGCCAACTTGGGAACACTGAAGCTTTCTTT. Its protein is CASSQLGNTEAFF.

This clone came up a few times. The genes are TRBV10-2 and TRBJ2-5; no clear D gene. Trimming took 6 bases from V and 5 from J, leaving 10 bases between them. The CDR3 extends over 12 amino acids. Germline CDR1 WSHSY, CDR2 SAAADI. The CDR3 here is CASRKDRETQYF. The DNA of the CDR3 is TGCGCCAGCAGAAAAGACCGGGAGACCCAGTACTTC.

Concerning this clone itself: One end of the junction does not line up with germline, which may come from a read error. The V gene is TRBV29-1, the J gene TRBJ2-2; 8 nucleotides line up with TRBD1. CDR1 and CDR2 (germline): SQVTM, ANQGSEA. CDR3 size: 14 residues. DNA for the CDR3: TGCAGCGGTGAAGGACAGGGTGTTCGCGGGGAGCTGTTTTTT. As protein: CSGEGQGVRGELFF.

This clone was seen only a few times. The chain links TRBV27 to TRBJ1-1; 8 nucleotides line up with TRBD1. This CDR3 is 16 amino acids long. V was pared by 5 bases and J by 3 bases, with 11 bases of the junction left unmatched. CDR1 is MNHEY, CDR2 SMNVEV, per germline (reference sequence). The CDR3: CASSLTPQGGDTEAFF. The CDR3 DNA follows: TGTGCCAGCAGTCTCACCCCACAGGGGGGGGACACTGAAGCTTTCTTT.